This T cell receptor (beta chain) was sequenced for a study of beta chain features in type 1 diabetes. Study-level points and caveats: Patients showed naive, central memory and Treg TCRB repertoires that appeared more similar than those of healthy donors. VDJ junctions from patients with type 1 diabetes contained fewer insertions and more deletions. Any HLA effect on TCRB rearrangement was left unresolved by small sub-analyses. Patients with Type 1 diabetes showed moderately but significantly shorter TCRB CDR3s in all four CD4+ subsets.

All of the isolated RNA was reverse transcribed, so expressed TCRB transcripts were sequenced. Method: immunoSEQ multiplex PCR; TCRdb's copy keeps in-frame clones and lacks some. The table includes some 290,000 clones, around 15% detected once. A heparinised blood draw that averaged about 110 mL was obtained once from each donor. This clone has a handful of counts. Its target is unknown. Between the trimmed V and J ends, which lost 7 bases and 4 bases, there was a span of 20 bases. The CDR3 has 15 amino acids. Germline CDR1 and CDR2: MDHEN and SYDVKM. The chain carries TRBV28 and TRBJ2-7; a weak D match, TRBD2 (7 bases). Sequencing was done on a sample of naive CD4+ T cells from blood. This sequence was found in a man aged 25 to 40 with type 1 diabetes. CDR3 amino acids: CASTNPGRGWYEQYF. The CDR3 region has the DNA TGTGCCAGCACCAACCCTGGGAGGGGGTGGTACGAGCAGTACTTC.